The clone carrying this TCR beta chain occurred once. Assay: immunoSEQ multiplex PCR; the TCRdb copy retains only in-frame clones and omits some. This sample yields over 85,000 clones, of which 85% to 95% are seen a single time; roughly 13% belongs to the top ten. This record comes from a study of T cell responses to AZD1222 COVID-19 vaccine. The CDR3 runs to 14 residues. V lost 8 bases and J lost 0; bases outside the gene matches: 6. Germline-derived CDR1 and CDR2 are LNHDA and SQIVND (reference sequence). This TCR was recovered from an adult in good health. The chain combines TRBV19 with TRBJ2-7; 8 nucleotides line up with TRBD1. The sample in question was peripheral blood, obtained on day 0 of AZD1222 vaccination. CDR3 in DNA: TGTGCCAGTCGTGACAGGGGAAGCTCCTACGAGCAGTACTTC. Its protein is CASRDRGSSYEQYF. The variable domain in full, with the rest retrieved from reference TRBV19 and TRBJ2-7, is DGGITQSPKYLFRKEGQNVTLSCEQNLNHDAMYWYRQDPGQGLRLIYYSQIVNDFQKGDIAEGYSVSREKKESFPLTVTSAQKNPTAFYLCASRDRGSSYEQYFGPGTRLTVT.